These 32 T cell receptor beta chains were sequenced from one sample in a study of early T cells in non-severe SARS-CoV-2 infection. TCRdb reanalysed the 5' RACE reads using MiXCR and keeps one entry per CDR3 protein. The sample consists of some 58,000 distinct CDR3 sequences, 10% to 15% of them appearing once. The sequenced sample consisted of whole blood. The receptors originated from an adult who was a healthcare worker with PCR-confirmed SARS-CoV-2 infection or an uninfected control (not recorded which).

The chain carries TRBV3-1 and TRBJ1-4, with 10 bases fitting TRBD1. The CDR3 is 14 amino acids. V lost 4 bases and J lost 8; bases outside the gene matches: 4. The V gene's germline CDR1 is LGHDT and CDR2 YNNKEL (reference sequence). The CDR3 is CASSPGQGTEKLFF. The DNA for the CDR3 is TGTGCCAGCAGCCCGGGACAGGGGACGGAAAAACTGTTTTTT.

The rearrangement uses TRBV9 and TRBJ1-2; a weak D match, TRBD1 (5 bases). The CDR3 loop spans 12 amino acids. The germline V and J ends were trimmed by 2 bases and 4 bases, with 6 bases remaining between them. The germline gives CDR1 SGDLS, CDR2 YYNGEE. The CDR3 DNA reads as TGTGCCAGCAGCGTGGGGACCTATGGCTACACCTTC. Encoded protein: CASSVGTYGYTF. The full variable domain, with the rest looked up from reference TRBV9 and TRBJ1-2, is DSGVTQTPKHLITATGQRVTLRCSPRSGDLSVYWYQQSLDQGLQFLIQYYNGEERAKGNILERFSAQQFPDLHSELNLSSLELGDSALYFCASSVGTYGYTFGSGTRLTVV.

This chain joins TRBV25-1 and TRBJ1-5, with TRBD1 as a possible D gene (5 bases). Trimming removed 1 base at V and 6 bases at J, with 10 bases between. CDR3 length equals 14 residues. The germline gives CDR1 MGHDK, CDR2 SYGVNS. The CDR3: CASSEWGISQPQHF. In DNA form, the CDR3 reads TGTGCCAGCAGTGAATGGGGGATTTCTCAGCCCCAGCATTTT.

V and J are TRBV3-1 and TRBJ1-5; no reliable D call. The germline V gene encodes CDR1 LGHDT and CDR2 YNNKEL (reference sequence). The CDR3 loop spans 12 amino acids. V lost 4 bases to trimming and J lost 4 bases, with 5 bases between them. The CDR3 spells CASSLRNQPQHF. CDR3 coding DNA: TGTGCCAGCAGCCTAAGGAATCAGCCCCAGCATTTT.

There are a few counts of this clonotype. The J gene is TRBJ1-2, the V gene TRBV11-2, with D hard to call. The CDR3 has 13 amino acids. Germline loops: CDR1 SGHAT, CDR2 FQNNGV. The V gene lost 2 bases and the J gene lost 4 bases, with 8 bases spanning the gap. CDR3 in DNA: TGTGCCAGCAGCTTAAACTCGGCCTATGGCTACACCTTC. Translation gives CASSLNSAYGYTF.

This clonotype was detected ten times or more. The rearrangement links TRBV7-2 to TRBJ2-5; 10 bases align to TRBD2. V shed 3 bases and J 0 bases; nucleotides not matched to a gene: 4. CDR3 size: 16 residues. Germline-derived CDR1 and CDR2 are SGHTA and FQGNSA. The DNA of the CDR3 is TGTGCCAGCAGCTTCGGACTAGCGGCCAACCAAGAGACCCAGTACTTC. This encodes CASSFGLAANQETQYF.

This clonotype was picked up a small number of times. This rearrangement joins TRBV20-1 to TRBJ2-1; TRBD2 might be the D (7 bases). Trimming left V 7 bases short and J 2 bases short, with 9 bases between. Germline loops: CDR1 DFQATT, CDR2 SNEGSKA (reference sequence). The CDR3 is 12 amino acids. CDR3 residues: CSGGGPYNEQFF. DNA for the CDR3: TGCAGTGGGGGGGGCCCCTACAATGAGCAGTTCTTC.

This rearrangement joins TRBV27 to TRBJ1-6; 9 bases agree with TRBD1. The ends lost 8 bases at V and 9 bases at J; junction bases unmatched: 2. This CDR3 is built from 12 residues. Germline V lookup: CDR1 MNHEY, CDR2 SMNVEV (reference sequence). The CDR3 loop is CASWTGASPLHF. DNA of the CDR3: TGTGCCAGCTGGACAGGGGCTTCACCCCTCCACTTT.

This clonotype was counted between two and nine times. The rearrangement uses TRBV24-1 and TRBJ2-1, with 7 bases fitting TRBD2. Unmatched junction bases numbered 9, after V lost 9 bases and J lost 8 bases. This CDR3 spans 13 amino acids. Germline CDR1 KGHDR, CDR2 SFDVKD. The CDR3, as DNA: TGTGCCACCCACAGCGCTGGGGGGGATGAGCAGTTCTTC. Translated: CATHSAGGDEQFF.

In this sample, this clonotype turned up many times. This chain links TRBV5-1 with TRBJ1-1, with TRBD1 identical over 7 bases. With V trimmed by 1 base and J by 6 bases, 12 bases remained unmatched. CDR3 length: 16 amino acids. Per the germline V gene, CDR1 is SGHRS and CDR2 is YFSETQ. The CDR3 sequence: CASSLIVAGGVSEAFF. CDR3 coding DNA: TGCGCCAGCAGCTTGATAGTGGCAGGGGGTGTTTCTGAAGCTTTCTTT.

In its sample, this clonotype was seen a few times. The chain has TRBV9 and TRBJ1-2, with D perhaps matching TRBD1 (6 bases). Trimming pared 6 bases from V and 6 bases from J, leaving 15 bases between. This CDR3 has 13 residues. CDR1 and CDR2 from the germline V gene are SGDLS and YYNGEE. CDR3 sequence: CASTPWGADGYTF. In nucleotides, the CDR3 is TGTGCCAGCACCCCGTGGGGGGCGGATGGCTACACCTTC.

This clonotype occurred many times. The chain has TRBV11-2 and TRBJ2-5; D ambiguous. V lost 1 base and J 4 bases, leaving 7 bases between the germline ends. The CDR3 covers 13 residues. The germline V gene encodes CDR1 SGHAT and CDR2 FQNNGV. Written as DNA, the CDR3 is TGTGCCAGCAGCTTAGCAAACGGAGAGACCCAGTACTTC. Encoded protein: CASSLANGETQYF. The full variable domain, completed using reference TRBV11-2 and TRBJ2-5, is EAGVAQSPRYKIIEKRQSVAFWCNPISGHATLYWYQQILGQGPKLLIQFQNNGVVDDSQLPKDRFSAERLKGVDSTLKIQPAKLEDSAVYLCASSLANGETQYFGPGTRLLVL.

The sample holds many counts of this clonotype. J is TRBJ1-4 and V is TRBV11-2, with 8 bases fitting TRBD1. Germline CDR1 is SGHAT and CDR2 is FQNNGV. Trimming at V came to 0 bases and at J to 7 bases, leaving 4 bases not matched to a gene. This CDR3 comprises 15 residues. In DNA, the CDR3 is TGTGCCAGCAGCTTAGAGGGGACAGGAGGTGAAAAACTGTTTTTT. It translates to CASSLEGTGGEKLFF.

Many counts were recorded for this clonotype. This sequence joins TRBV2 and TRBJ1-1, with D unclear. V shed 1 base and J shed 5 bases, with 14 bases lying between them. The CDR3 runs to 15 residues. CDR1 is SNHLY and CDR2 is FYNNEI in the germline V gene. In nucleotides, the CDR3 is TGTGCCAGCAGTGAAGGGCCCGGCTTTGGGACTGAAGCTTTCTTT. The encoded protein is CASSEGPGFGTEAFF.

V is TRBV15 and J is TRBJ2-7; either TRBD1 or TRBD2 may fit D (5 bases each). Germline V lookup: CDR1 LNHNV, CDR2 YYDKDF (reference sequence). This CDR3 region has 14 residues. Trimming stripped 4 bases from V and 4 bases from J, with 14 bases between. CDR3 in amino acids: CATSTRDGSYEQYF. The CDR3 nucleotides read TGTGCCACCAGCACCCGGGACGGATCATACGAGCAGTACTTC.

The chain is built from TRBV30 and TRBJ1-2; D is uncertain. This CDR3 has 13 amino acids. The germline V gene encodes CDR1 GTSNPN and CDR2 SVGIG (reference sequence). With 0 bases removed from V and 5 bases from J, the gap between germline ends came to 10 bases. This CDR3 reads CAWSVGRSYGYTF. The CDR3 DNA is TGTGCCTGGAGTGTAGGGCGGAGTTATGGCTACACCTTC.

This clonotype was seen at least ten times. The J gene is TRBJ2-1, the V gene TRBV3-1; 7 bases line up with TRBD2. From germline, CDR1 is LGHDT and CDR2 YNNKEL (reference sequence). This CDR3 has 14 amino acids. The V and J ends lost 4 bases and 2 bases, in that order; junction bases with no gene match: 2. CDR3 DNA: TGTGCCAGCAGCCTCGGGACTACCTACAATGAGCAGTTCTTC. Amino acids: CASSLGTTYNEQFF.

This clonotype was observed a few times. The chain is built from TRBV15 and TRBJ2-3; the D is unclear. The length of the CDR3 is 16 residues. V was shortened by 2 bases and J by 1 base, with 13 bases between the two germline ends. From germline, CDR1 is LNHNV and CDR2 YYDKDF (reference sequence). The CDR3 DNA follows: TGTGCCACCAGCAGACCCGGAGAGGTCCGCACAGATACGCAGTATTTT. Translating gives CATSRPGEVRTDTQYF.

The chain links TRBV11-2 to TRBJ2-5; the D is unclear. Germline CDR1 SGHAT, CDR2 FQNNGV. V was cut by 5 bases and J by 4 bases, with 20 bases left in between. The CDR3 length is 16 residues. CDR3 residues: CASSASPGWWGETQYF. CDR3 sequence (DNA): TGTGCCAGCAGCGCCTCGCCGGGTTGGTGGGGAGAGACCCAGTACTTC.

The rearrangement uses TRBV4-2 and TRBJ2-7, with unresolved D. Germline V CDR1 and CDR2: LGHNA, YNFKEQ. V gave up 3 bases and J gave up 1 base, with 16 bases separating them. CDR3 length: 16 amino acids. As DNA, the CDR3 is TGTGCCAGCAGCCAGGGGTTCACGTACGATTCCTACGAGCAGTACTTC. It yields the protein CASSQGFTYDSYEQYF.

The V call is TRBV3-1, the J call TRBJ2-4; D is uncertain. The CDR3 contains 13 residues. With 4 bases removed from V and 4 bases from J, the gap between germline ends came to 8 bases. CDR1 and CDR2 from the germline V gene are LGHDT and YNNKEL (reference sequence). The CDR3 DNA follows: TGTGCCAGCAGCCCATCGAGGAAAAACATTCAGTACTTC. This encodes CASSPSRKNIQYF.

This clonotype has at least ten counts. This chain joins TRBV29-1 and TRBJ2-3; 11 positions agree with TRBD2. Germline CDR1 and CDR2: SQVTM and ANQGSEA. V lost 7 bases and J lost 1; bases outside the gene matches: 7. The CDR3 has 15 amino acids. CDR3 nucleotides: TGCAGCGCCCAAGGGACTAGCGGAGGCACAGATACGCAGTATTTT. It encodes CSAQGTSGGTDTQYF.

This clonotype has a handful of counts. The J gene is TRBJ1-2, the V gene TRBV30; weak D call: TRBD1 (5 bases). The V gene's germline CDR1 is GTSNPN and CDR2 SVGIG (reference sequence). The CDR3 length is 13 residues. The ends were cut back, 1 base at V and 6 bases at J, with 12 bases in the middle. DNA for the CDR3: TGTGCCTGGAGTGGGGGCCGCGGGGATGGCTACACCTTC. This gives the protein CAWSGGRGDGYTF.

This clonotype was counted many times. The chain uses TRBV7-8 and TRBJ2-5; 7 bases map to TRBD1. Germline CDR1 is SGHVS and CDR2 is FQNEAQ. There are 15 residues in the CDR3. V gave up 5 bases and J gave up 2 bases; unmatched junction bases: 8. The CDR3 nucleotides read TGTGCCAGCAGCGAAGTAGGGGGCGGGCAAGAGACCCAGTACTTC. Its translation is CASSEVGGGQETQYF. Full variable domain (missing parts from reference TRBV7-8 and TRBJ2-5): GAGVSQSPRYKVAKRGQDVALRCDPISGHVSLFWYQQALGQGPEFLTYFQNEAQLDKSGLPSDRFFAERPEGSVSTLKIQRTQQEDSAVYLCASSEVGGGQETQYFGPGTRLLVL.

This clonotype was seen a handful of times. The chain is built from TRBV5-1 and TRBJ1-5; the match to TRBD1 covers 7 bases. Germline V CDR1 and CDR2: SGHRS, YFSETQ. This CDR3 contains 15 residues. J lost 4 bases, V lost 0 bases, and 4 bases had no gene match. The CDR3 region has the DNA TGCGCCAGCAGCTTGGGGGACAGTATAAATCAGCCCCAGCATTTT. Protein product: CASSLGDSINQPQHF.

In its sample, this clonotype was seen many times. The V and J genes are TRBV11-2 and TRBJ2-7, with a tentative D call TRBD1 (5 bases). Germline V lookup: CDR1 SGHAT, CDR2 FQNNGV. V shed 5 bases and J shed 0 bases, with 14 bases lying between them. The CDR3 loop spans 15 amino acids. CDR3: CASSIPFDSSYEQYF. The CDR3 region has the DNA TGTGCCAGCAGCATCCCTTTCGACAGCTCCTACGAGCAGTACTTC.

This clonotype came up a few times. The chain couples TRBV7-8 to TRBJ1-6; D may be TRBD1 (5 bases). The germline V gene has CDR1 SGHVS and CDR2 FQNEAQ. V was clipped by 4 bases and J by 8 bases, with 12 bases between them. This CDR3 spans 14 amino acids. CDR3 nucleotides: TGTGCCAGCAGCTGGAGGCAAGGGGATTCACCCCTCCACTTT. This encodes CASSWRQGDSPLHF.

The V and J genes are TRBV4-3 and TRBJ2-7, with D perhaps TRBD2 (5 bases). Germline assignment: CDR1 LGHNA and CDR2 YSLEER. V was clipped by 8 bases and J by 7 bases, with 24 bases between them. This CDR3 has 15 amino acids. CDR3 protein: CASSRGDLQNNEQYF. The CDR3 DNA sequence: TGCGCCAGCTCCCGGGGAGACCTACAGAATAATGAGCAGTACTTC.

This clonotype was seen many times. The chain uses TRBV29-1 and TRBJ2-3, with TRBD1 as a possible D gene (6 bases). The CDR3 loop spans 13 amino acids. Trimming removed 6 bases at V and 0 bases at J, with 10 bases between. Germline V lookup: CDR1 SQVTM, CDR2 ANQGSEA. This chain's CDR3 is CSVVQGSTDTQYF. The CDR3 coding sequence is TGCAGCGTGGTTCAGGGGAGCACAGATACGCAGTATTTT.

The chain recombines TRBV7-9 with TRBJ2-3; TRBD2 agrees at 9 bases. J gave up 9 bases and V 1 base, and 8 bases lay outside the gene matches. From germline, CDR1 is SEHNR and CDR2 FQNEAQ (reference sequence). The CDR3 has 15 residues. CDR3 sequence (DNA): TGTGCCAGCAGCTTAGGTAGCGGGGGCCTTGGGACGCAGTATTTT. It specifies CASSLGSGGLGTQYF. The whole variable domain, remainder taken from reference TRBV7-9 and TRBJ2-3, is DTGVSQNPRHKITKRGQNVTFRCDPISEHNRLYWYRQTLGQGPEFLTYFQNEAQLEKSRLLSDRFSAERPKGSFSTLEIQRTEQGDSAMYLCASSLGSGGLGTQYFGPGTRLTVL.

This clonotype came up once. J is TRBJ2-1 and V is TRBV15; D possibly corresponds to TRBD2 (6 bases). Germline loops: CDR1 LNHNV, CDR2 YYDKDF (reference sequence). Trimming took 5 bases from V and 4 from J, leaving 30 bases between them. The CDR3 is made up of 20 amino acids. DNA of the CDR3: TGTGCCACCAGCCCTCGTGGGGGGTACGCGGGGCCAGGAACGTACAATGAGCAGTTCTTC. Translating gives CATSPRGGYAGPGTYNEQFF. Filled out from reference TRBV15 and TRBJ2-1, the complete variable domain reads DAMVIQNPRYQVTQFGKPVTLSCSQTLNHNVMYWYQQKSSQAPKLLFHYYDKDFNNEADTPDNFQSRRPNTSFCFLDIRSPGLGDTAMYLCATSPRGGYAGPGTYNEQFFGPGTRLTVL.

In its sample, this clonotype was seen a few times. CDR3 sequence reads: CASSPVRGQGSPLHF. The CDR3 DNA is TGTGCCAGCTCACCTGTCAGGGGGCAGGGATCACCCCTCCACTTT. The gene calls are TRBV18 and TRBJ1-6; 8 bases match TRBD1. Germline V gene lookup returns CDR1 KGHSH and CDR2 LQKENI. The CDR3 is 15 residues long. The trim removed 3 bases at V and 10 bases at J, leaving 8 bases unmatched.